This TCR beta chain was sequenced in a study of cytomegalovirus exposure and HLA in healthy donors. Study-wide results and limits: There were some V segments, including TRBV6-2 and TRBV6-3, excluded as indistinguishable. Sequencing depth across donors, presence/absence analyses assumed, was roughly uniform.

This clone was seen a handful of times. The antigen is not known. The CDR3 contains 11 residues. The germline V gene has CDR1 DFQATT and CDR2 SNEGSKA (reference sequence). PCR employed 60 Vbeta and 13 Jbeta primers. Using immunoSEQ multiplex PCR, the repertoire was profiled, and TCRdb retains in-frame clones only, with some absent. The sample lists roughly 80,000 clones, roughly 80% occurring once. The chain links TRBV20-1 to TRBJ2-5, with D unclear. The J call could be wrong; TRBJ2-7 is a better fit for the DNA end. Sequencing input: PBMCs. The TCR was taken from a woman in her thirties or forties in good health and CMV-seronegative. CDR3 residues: CSATANYEQYF. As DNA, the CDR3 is TGCAGTGCTACGGCCAACTACGAGCAGTACTTC.